Listed here are 5 T cell receptor beta chains from one sample, sequenced in a study of blood T cell repertoires in COVID-19 (dated by TCRdb to the early 2020s). The library came from the immunoSEQ multiplex PCR assay. TCRdb limited this immuneACCESS table to in-frame rearrangements with V and J called. A share of clones is missing; checked studies link under half to unresolved V genes, and the rest is unexplained. A total of 300,000 to 450,000 clones appear in this sample, approximately 90% of them only once. The ten largest clones represent less than 1.2% of the sample. Sequencing was performed on PBMCs or T cells enriched from blood (not recorded which). These receptors were collected from a young man who had recovered from COVID-19.

The chain recombines TRBV15 with TRBJ2-7, with 10 bases identical to TRBD2. After removal of 4 bases from V and 7 bases from J, the junction contained 7 bases not matched to a gene. Germline V gene data show CDR1 as LNHNV and CDR2 as YYDKDF (reference sequence). CDR3 size: 14 residues. The chain's CDR3 is CATSTRTSGTEQYF. CDR3 DNA: TGTGCCACCAGCACACGGACTAGCGGCACAGAGCAGTACTTC. Variable domain in full (rest from reference TRBV15 and TRBJ2-7): DAMVIQNPRYQVTQFGKPVTLSCSQTLNHNVMYWYQQKSSQAPKLLFHYYDKDFNNEADTPDNFQSRRPNTSFCFLDIRSPGLGDTAMYLCATSTRTSGTEQYFGPGTRLTVT.

This rearrangement joins TRBV7-8 to TRBJ1-3; a weak D match, TRBD1 (5 bases). CDR1 SGHVS and CDR2 FQNEAQ come from the germline V gene. The CDR3 has 17 residues. Trimming left V 1 base short and J 4 bases short, with 17 bases between. In DNA, the CDR3 is TGTGCCAGCAGCTTAGTAGTCGGCAGGGCGACAGGAAACACCATATATTTT. Translation gives CASSLVVGRATGNTIYF.

This clone was counted a single time. The rearrangement joins TRBV2 to TRBJ1-1, with TRBD1 as a possible D gene (5 bases). The CDR3 contains 13 residues. Between the trimmed V and J ends, which lost 4 bases and 4 bases, there was a span of 10 bases. CDR1 and CDR2 from the germline V gene are SNHLY and FYNNEI. DNA for the CDR3: TGTGCCAGCAGTGCTGGGGCTGGCACTGAAGCTTTCTTT. This codes for CASSAGAGTEAFF.

This rearrangement joins TRBV4-2 to TRBJ2-6, with D maybe TRBD1 (5 bases). Germline CDR1 reads LGHNA; CDR2 reads YNFKEQ. V lost 0 bases and J lost 0, with 9 bases in between. The CDR3 has 17 amino acids. CDR3 region: CASSQDDRDSGANVLTF. The CDR3 DNA reads TGTGCCAGCAGCCAAGACGACAGAGACTCTGGGGCCAACGTCCTGACTTTC.

This clone was found once. The chain joins TRBV5-5 to TRBJ1-6; TRBD1 is a possible D gene (5 bases). The germline CDR1 and CDR2 sequences are SGHKS and YYEKEE (reference sequence). The CDR3 consists of 14 residues. V was pared by 0 bases and J by 10 bases, with 11 bases between. The CDR3 DNA follows: TGTGCCAGCAGCTTGGGCAGGGCAGGATCACCCCTCCACTTT. Translation gives CASSLGRAGSPLHF.